These 17 T cell receptor beta chains were sequenced from one sample in a study of T cell clones after liver transplantation. Generated by immunoSEQ multiplex PCR, the TCRdb table keeps only in-frame clones and is missing some. The sample consists of roughly 100,000 clones, under 90% of them appearing once. The sequencing used CD4+ T cells from blood, collected 47 months after liver transplant. The receptors here all came from a human patient who received a liver transplant. Some T cells may be graft donor cells.

The chain carries TRBV18 and TRBJ2-3; tentatively, D is TRBD1 or TRBD2 (5 bases each). Germline assignment: CDR1 KGHSH and CDR2 LQKENI. The CDR3 has 15 amino acids. Trimming removed 1 base at V and 5 bases at J, with 13 bases between. CDR3 sequence reads: CASSPLGGIGDTQYF. The CDR3 nucleotides are TGTGCCAGCTCACCACTTGGGGGAATTGGAGATACGCAGTATTTT.

The chain links TRBV18 to TRBJ2-7; TRBD1 agrees at 7 bases. The germline CDR1 and CDR2 sequences are KGHSH and LQKENI. V was pared by 6 bases and J by 0 bases, with 8 bases of the junction left unmatched. The CDR3 sequence is 15 residues long. CDR3 DNA sequence: TGTGCCAGCTCCCCCCGGGACAGTCCCTCCTACGAGCAGTACTTC. It yields the protein CASSPRDSPSYEQYF. The full variable domain, its missing parts supplied by reference TRBV18 and TRBJ2-7, is NAGVMQNPRHLVRRRGQEARLRCSPMKGHSHVYWYRQLPEEGLKFMVYLQKENIIDESGMPKERFSAEFPKEGPSILRIQQVVRGDSAAYFCASSPRDSPSYEQYFGPGTRLTVT.

The V gene is TRBV2, the J gene TRBJ1-1; D not resolved. Germline V lookup: CDR1 SNHLY, CDR2 FYNNEI. CDR3 length: 14 amino acids. Trimming stripped 4 bases from V and 7 bases from J, with 16 bases between. The chain's CDR3 is CASSASLKGIEAFF. CDR3 DNA sequence: TGTGCCAGCAGTGCCAGTCTGAAGGGCATTGAAGCTTTCTTT.

J is TRBJ2-3 and V is TRBV7-2; 13 bases line up with TRBD2. V lost 3 bases, J lost 0 bases, and 3 bases stayed unmatched. Germline CDR1 is SGHTA and CDR2 is FQGNSA. CDR3 length: 17 amino acids. DNA for the CDR3: TGTGCCAGCAGCTTTACTAGCGGGGGGGCTAGCACAGATACGCAGTATTTT. Translating it yields CASSFTSGGASTDTQYF.

The chain links TRBV7-3 to TRBJ1-1; D perhaps matches TRBD1 (5 bases). The CDR3 sequence is 16 residues long. CDR1 is SGHTA and CDR2 is FQGTGA in the germline V gene. V lost 1 base to trimming and J lost 0 bases, with 12 bases between them. CDR3 in DNA: TGTGCCAGCAGCTTAATGGGGGGAGGAATGAACACTGAAGCTTTCTTT. As protein: CASSLMGGGMNTEAFF.

This chain connects TRBV11-2 to TRBJ2-5; TRBD2 aligns across 7 bases. Germline V CDR1 and CDR2: SGHAT, FQNNGV. The CDR3 length is 13 residues. Losses at the gene ends were 6 bases for V and 5 bases for J; bases not matched to a gene: 6. CDR3 sequence: CASRSIGRETQYF. DNA of the CDR3: TGTGCCAGCAGAAGCATCGGGAGGGAGACCCAGTACTTC.

This chain links TRBV18 with TRBJ2-3; D perhaps matches TRBD2 (6 bases). CDR3 size: 13 residues. Germline V gene sequence: CDR1 KGHSH, CDR2 LQKENI. The germline V and J ends were trimmed by 10 bases and 3 bases, with 14 bases remaining between them. DNA of the CDR3: TGTGCCACTGGGGACTTTGGGACAGATACGCAGTATTTT. Translating gives CATGDFGTDTQYF.

The V and J genes are TRBV7-3 and TRBJ2-5, with TRBD1 matching 9 bases. V shed 5 bases, J shed 4 bases, and the junction held 5 bases outside the gene matches. The length of the CDR3 is 14 residues. Germline V gene lookup returns CDR1 SGHTA and CDR2 FQGTGA. In nucleotides, the CDR3 is TGTGCCAGCAGCCCTACAGGGGGCCCAGAGACCCAGTACTTC. Translation: CASSPTGGPETQYF.

The chain is built from TRBV4-3 and TRBJ2-3; either TRBD1 or TRBD2 may supply D (5 bases each). The CDR3 totals 18 residues. The V end was cut by 0 bases, the J end by 2 bases, with 18 bases between. Germline CDR1 LGHNA, CDR2 YSLEER. CDR3 amino acids: CASSQEQWDGELTDTQYF. In DNA, the CDR3 is TGCGCCAGCAGCCAAGAACAATGGGACGGCGAACTCACAGATACGCAGTATTTT.

The gene calls are TRBV5-5 and TRBJ2-2, with D perhaps matching TRBD1 or TRBD2 (5 bases each). Germline V gene sequence: CDR1 SGHKS, CDR2 YYEKEE (reference sequence). The CDR3 spans 18 residues. Trimming cost V 4 bases and J 3 bases, with 22 bases left between them. The CDR3 is CASSQDQGRLEDTGELFF. Here the CDR3 DNA reads TGTGCCAGCAGCCAGGACCAGGGACGCCTAGAGGACACCGGGGAGCTGTTTTTT.

This chain uses TRBV5-1 with TRBJ2-3; a possible D gene is TRBD1 (6 bases). The germline V and J ends were trimmed by 0 bases and 0 bases, with 11 bases remaining between them. The CDR3 extends over 16 amino acids. Germline values: CDR1 SGHRS, CDR2 YFSETQ. CDR3 sequence (DNA): TGCGCCAGCAGCTTGGTACAGGGTACTAGCACAGATACGCAGTATTTT. It codes for CASSLVQGTSTDTQYF. The variable domain in full, completed from reference TRBV5-1 and TRBJ2-3, reads KAGVTQTPRYLIKTRGQQVTLSCSPISGHRSVSWYQQTPGQGLQFLFEYFSETQRNKGNFPGRFSGRQFSNSRSEMNVSTLELGDSALYLCASSLVQGTSTDTQYFGPGTRLTVL.

This clone was seen once. The V gene is TRBV18, the J gene TRBJ2-7; the D gene is possibly TRBD1 (6 bases). Trimming left V 0 bases short and J 2 bases short, with 17 bases between. The CDR3 consists of 17 residues. Germline assignment: CDR1 KGHSH and CDR2 LQKENI. CDR3 loop: CASSPPHLGAKAYEQYF. The CDR3 nucleotides read TGTGCCAGCTCACCACCGCACCTGGGGGCTAAGGCCTACGAGCAGTACTTC.

This sequence joins TRBV28 and TRBJ1-5; D is uncertain. The V end lost 6 bases, the J end lost 0 bases, and 18 bases lay between the germline ends. The CDR3 is made up of 17 amino acids. The V gene's germline CDR1 is MDHEN and CDR2 SYDVKM. CDR3 amino acids: CASSQKIWEFSNQPQHF. The CDR3 DNA is TGTGCCAGCAGCCAAAAAATTTGGGAATTTAGCAATCAGCCCCAGCATTTT.

This clone came up a few times. The chain joins TRBV6-5 to TRBJ1-4; no clear D gene. The CDR3 has 16 residues. Per germline, CDR1 MNHEY and CDR2 SVGAGI. V was pared by 0 bases and J by 5 bases, with 13 bases between. CDR3 coding DNA: TGTGCCAGCAGTTACTCCTGGGCAGTAGCCAATGAAAAACTGTTTTTT. As protein: CASSYSWAVANEKLFF.

The CDR3 sequence: CASSIGTKDNEQFF. Written as DNA, the CDR3 is TGTGCCAGCAGCATTGGGACTAAAGACAATGAGCAGTTCTTC. V gene TRBV5-6 combines with J gene TRBJ2-1, with 7 bases identical to TRBD2. The junction had 6 bases not matched to a gene; V was cut back by 4 bases and J by 5 bases. The CDR3 has 14 residues. In germline, CDR1 is SGHDT, CDR2 YYEEEE.

The genes are TRBV30 and TRBJ2-2; the D is unclear. CDR3 length equals 10 residues. Germline CDR1 GTSNPN, CDR2 SVGIG (reference sequence). Trimming cost V 6 bases and J 8 bases, with 7 bases left between them. The CDR3: CACGWGELFF. The CDR3 nucleotides are TGTGCCTGTGGATGGGGGGAGCTGTTTTTT. The full variable domain, rest sourced from reference TRBV30 and TRBJ2-2, is SQTIHQWPATLVQPVGSPLSLECTVEGTSNPNLYWYRQAAGRGLQLLFYSVGIGQISSEVPQNLSASRPQDRQFILSSKKLLLSDSGFYLCACGWGELFFGEGSRLTVL.

The chain employs TRBV30 and TRBJ2-1; maybe TRBD2 (5 bases). The V and J ends lost 0 bases and 5 bases respectively, with 14 bases between them. The germline V gene encodes CDR1 GTSNPN and CDR2 SVGIG (reference sequence). This CDR3 contains 15 residues. CDR3 protein: CAWSVGSGFNNEQFF. As DNA, the CDR3 is TGTGCCTGGAGTGTTGGGAGTGGGTTTAACAATGAGCAGTTCTTC.